This T cell receptor (beta chain) came from a study of PD-1 blockade in classical Hodgkin lymphoma (dated by TCRdb to 2018 to 2021). A note on the overall study: Nivolumab dosing was 3 mg/kg intravenously every 2 weeks, continuing until either disease progression or unacceptable toxicity. A peripheral blood immune signature of response to PD-1 blockade in classical Hodgkin lymphoma was defined using TCR beta sequencing and CyTOF. On the study overall, not on this receptor specifically: Newly diagnosed patients were reported to have lower baseline TCR diversity than healthy donors, and relapsed/refractory patients were reported to have lower baseline TCR diversity still. Patients starting nivolumab less than 1 year after ASCT had lower diversity and were excluded from later analyses to avoid confounding by immune reconstitution. Baseline diversity similar to that of newly diagnosed patients was observed in trial patients achieving complete response, whereas significantly lower diversity was observed in partial responders and progressors. CD4+ but not CD8+ TCR diversity rose significantly by C4D1 (p=0.0027 vs p=0.16), most apparent in complete responders (p=0.02). Only a single clinical trial cohort was studied, and what caused the repertoire differences, possibly disease activity or prior therapy, remained undefined.

Spanning cysteine to phenylalanine, the CDR3 consists of 14 amino acids. Only the CDR3 DNA is retained, 42 bases long and in frame from the first base. From a lookup of the germline V gene (reference sequence), CDR1 and CDR2 are WNHNN and SYGVQD. Relative to germline, V is missing 4 bases and J is missing 4 bases, with 6 bases of the junction outside any gene match. Genomic DNA was isolated using the Qiagen DNeasy kit from unsorted PBMCs as well as from negatively selected CD4+ and CD8+ fractions. TCR beta CDR3 regions were amplified by immunoSEQ multiplex PCR using primers annealing to V and J segments. A synthetic immune receptor repertoire was used to minimize amplification bias, and any remaining bias was removed computationally after sequencing. The study's own analysis went as follows. Custom Python scripts were used to quantify repertoire diversity as the Shannon entropy index. Unsorted, CD4+ and CD8+ repertoires were examined separately, except in combined analyses, for which CD4+ and CD8+ sequences were merged in silico. Clonal expansion was defined as a frequency increase of at least 2-fold after treatment compared with C1D1, and clones undetected at baseline were assigned a pseudocount of 0.5. Singleton clones were defined as clones with 0 or 1 copy at C1D1, and non-singleton clones were defined as clones with 2 or more copies. Clones expanded in unsorted samples were assigned a CD4+, CD8+ or unknown annotation through matching of protein sequences in sorted samples from the same patient. Wilcoxon tests were applied to paired samples to test diversity changes from C1D1 to C4D1. TCRdb retrieved this table from immuneACCESS and kept in-frame rearrangements only. Not all clones are present; in checked studies, unresolved V genes account for under half, and no reason is known for the remainder. From that table come the V and J calls and clone size; the DNA was used to work out D and trimming. The table for this sample lists almost 100,000 clones; roughly 89% of them were counted only once. The ten largest clones represent 2.8% of the sample.

In regard to this clone: Its antigen remains unidentified. The record has no base qualities; no much larger clone is one base away.

The time point tag for this specimen amounts to: cycle 1 day 1 (C1D1), immediately before nivolumab initiation. Relapse after autologous stem cell transplantation had occurred in all trial patients, and cohorts A, B and C were distinguished by prior brentuximab vedotin exposure. The trial cohort was composed of approximately 60 patients with relapsed/refractory classical Hodgkin lymphoma, for whom complete response, partial response or progressive disease was recorded as best overall response. In the multi-cohort phase II CheckMate 205 trial, trial patients received single-agent nivolumab. An independent review committee assessed best overall response by applying the 2007 International Working Group response criteria. Trial PBMCs were collected immediately before nivolumab initiation (C1D1) and during therapy at cycle 2 day 1 and cycle 4 day 1. Peripheral blood was collected in 8 mL Vacutainer Cell Preparation Tubes, from which PBMCs were isolated by centrifugation and then cryopreserved.

The source is a human donor with classical Hodgkin lymphoma. The starting material was peripheral blood mononuclear cells (PBMCs), obtained at baseline. The chain links TRBV10-1 with TRBJ2-7; 8 middle bases align to TRBD2. The CDR3 protein sequence reads: CASSVGLVTYEQYF. The nucleotides read TGCGCCAGCAGTGTGGGACTAGTGACGTACGAGCAGTACTTC.